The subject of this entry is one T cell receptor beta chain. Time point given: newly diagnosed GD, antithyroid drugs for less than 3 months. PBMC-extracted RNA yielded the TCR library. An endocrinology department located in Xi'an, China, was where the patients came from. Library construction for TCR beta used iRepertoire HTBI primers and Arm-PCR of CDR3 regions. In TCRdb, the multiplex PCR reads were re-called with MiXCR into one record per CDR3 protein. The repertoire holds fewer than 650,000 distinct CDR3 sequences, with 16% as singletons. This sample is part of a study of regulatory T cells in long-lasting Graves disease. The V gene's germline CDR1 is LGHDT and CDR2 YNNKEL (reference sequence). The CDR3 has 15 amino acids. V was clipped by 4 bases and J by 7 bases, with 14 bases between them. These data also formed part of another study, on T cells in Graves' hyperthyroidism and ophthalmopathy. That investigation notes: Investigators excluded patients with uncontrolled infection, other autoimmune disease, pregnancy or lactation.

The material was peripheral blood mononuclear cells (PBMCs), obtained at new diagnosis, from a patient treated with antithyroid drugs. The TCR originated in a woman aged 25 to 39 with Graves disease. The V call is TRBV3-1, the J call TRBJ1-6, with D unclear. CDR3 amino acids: CASSPFRGQNSPLHF. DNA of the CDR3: TGTGCCAGCAGCCCCTTTCGAGGGCAGAATTCACCCCTCCACTTT.